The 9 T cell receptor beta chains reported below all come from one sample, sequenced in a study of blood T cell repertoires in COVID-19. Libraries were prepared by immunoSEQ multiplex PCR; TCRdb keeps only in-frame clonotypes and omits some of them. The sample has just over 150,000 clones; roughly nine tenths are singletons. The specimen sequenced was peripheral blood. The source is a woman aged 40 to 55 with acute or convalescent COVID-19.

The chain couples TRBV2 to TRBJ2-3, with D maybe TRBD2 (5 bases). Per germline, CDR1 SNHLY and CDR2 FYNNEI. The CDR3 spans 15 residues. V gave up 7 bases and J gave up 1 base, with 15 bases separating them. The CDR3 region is CASTMVRARTDTQYF. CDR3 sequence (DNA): TGTGCCAGCACTATGGTGCGGGCACGCACAGATACGCAGTATTTT.

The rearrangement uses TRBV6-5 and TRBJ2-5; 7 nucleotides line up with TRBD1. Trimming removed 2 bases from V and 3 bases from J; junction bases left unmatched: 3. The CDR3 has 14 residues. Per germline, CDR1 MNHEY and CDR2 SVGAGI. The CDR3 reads CASSYLDRKETQYF. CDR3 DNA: TGTGCCAGCAGTTACCTGGACAGGAAAGAGACCCAGTACTTC.

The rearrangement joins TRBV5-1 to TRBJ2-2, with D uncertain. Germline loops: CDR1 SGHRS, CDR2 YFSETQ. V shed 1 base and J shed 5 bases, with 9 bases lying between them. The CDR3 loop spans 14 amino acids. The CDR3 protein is CASSLQDSTGELFF. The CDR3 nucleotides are TGCGCCAGCAGCTTGCAGGATTCGACCGGGGAGCTGTTTTTT.

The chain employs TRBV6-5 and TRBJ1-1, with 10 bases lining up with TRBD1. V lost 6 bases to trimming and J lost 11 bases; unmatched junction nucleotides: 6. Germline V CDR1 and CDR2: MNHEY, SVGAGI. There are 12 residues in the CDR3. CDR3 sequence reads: CASRDRGLLAFF. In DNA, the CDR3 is TGTGCCAGCAGAGACAGGGGGCTGTTGGCTTTCTTT.

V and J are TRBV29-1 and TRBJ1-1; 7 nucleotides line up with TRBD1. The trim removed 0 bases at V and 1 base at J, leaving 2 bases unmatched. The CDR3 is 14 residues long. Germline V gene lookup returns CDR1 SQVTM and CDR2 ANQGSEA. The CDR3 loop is CSVEDQGGNTEAFF. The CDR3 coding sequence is TGCAGCGTTGAAGATCAGGGGGGGAACACTGAAGCTTTCTTT.

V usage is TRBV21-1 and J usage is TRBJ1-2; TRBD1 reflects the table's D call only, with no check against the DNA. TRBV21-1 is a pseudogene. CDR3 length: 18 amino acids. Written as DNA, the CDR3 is TGTGCCAGCAGCACACCTGGGAACCGGGACAGGTATCTACATGGCTACACCTTC. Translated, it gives CASSTPGNRDRYLHGYTF.

Written as DNA, the CDR3 is TGTGCCAGCAGCCGAGACCTTAGCGGGAGCTATGGCACCGGGGAGCTGTTTTTT. Protein product: CASSRDLSGSYGTGELFF. The chain couples TRBV7-9 to TRBJ2-2, with 9 bases aligning to TRBD2. The CDR3 contains 18 residues. J gave up 4 bases and V 5 bases, and 14 bases lay outside the gene matches. CDR1 and CDR2 from the germline V gene are SEHNR and FQNEAQ (reference sequence). The full variable domain, its missing parts supplied by reference TRBV7-9 and TRBJ2-2, is DTGVSQNPRHKITKRGQNVTFRCDPISEHNRLYWYRQTLGQGPEFLTYFQNEAQLEKSRLLSDRFSAERPKGSFSTLEIQRTEQGDSAMYLCASSRDLSGSYGTGELFFGEGSRLTVL.

Here the CDR3 DNA reads TGTGCCTGGGGGACGGGAAGCAATCAGCCCCAGCATTTT. This translates into CAWGTGSNQPQHF. J is TRBJ1-5 and V is TRBV30, with a possible D match to TRBD1 (5 bases). V gave up 5 bases and J gave up 1 base, with 9 bases separating them. Germline CDR1 reads GTSNPN; CDR2 reads SVGIG (reference sequence). The CDR3 covers 13 residues.

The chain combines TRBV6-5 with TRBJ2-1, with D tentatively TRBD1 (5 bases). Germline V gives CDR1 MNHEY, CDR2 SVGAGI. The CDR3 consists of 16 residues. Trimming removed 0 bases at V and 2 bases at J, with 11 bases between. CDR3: CASSYSTGSPYNEQFF. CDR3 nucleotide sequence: TGTGCCAGCAGTTACTCCACAGGTTCTCCCTACAATGAGCAGTTCTTC.